Listed below are T cell receptor beta chains from one sample, sequenced in a study of cytomegalovirus exposure and HLA in healthy donors. The method was immunoSEQ multiplex PCR; TCRdb's version includes in-frame clones alone and lacks a portion of them. This repertoire shows approximately 150,000 clones, roughly 78% found once; its top ten account for roughly an eighth. Sequencing was carried out using PBMCs. The origin of the receptors is a woman between 50 and 59 years old in good health and CMV-seropositive. The CDR3 runs from the conserved cysteine through the conserved F or W. The order of the fields is clone size, D gene, J gene, V gene, CDR3 DNA, CDR3 protein. The D gene is left open where the match is weak. Rows may omit the clone size; those that give it use once, few, many or a size class.

. . TRBJ2-7 TRBV11-1 TGTGCCAGCAGCTCCAGAGGGTCCTACGAGCAGTACTTC CASSSRGSYEQYF
. . TRBJ2-1 TRBV2 TGTGCCAGCACCCCTGACAATGAGCAGTTCTTC CASTPDNEQFF
. TRBD2 TRBJ2-1 TRBV7-7 TGTGCTAGCAGCCAGATTGCGGGGAGGGCCGGTGAGCAGTTCTTC CASSQIAGRAGEQFF
few TRBD2 TRBJ2-2 TRBV6-1 TGTGCCAGCAGTGATACTAGCGGGGGGAACACCGGGGAGCTGTTTTTT CASSDTSGGNTGELFF
once TRBD1 TRBJ2-1 TRBV7-8 TGTGCCAGCAGCTTGCAGGGGGTCAACCCCCACAATGAGCAGTTCTTC CASSLQGVNPHNEQFF
few TRBD2 TRBJ2-1 TRBV7-9 TGTGCCAGCAGCCCCTTTGGGACTAGCGGTTACAATGAGCAGTTCTTC CASSPFGTSGYNEQFF
. . TRBJ2-7 TRBV13 TGTGCCAGCAGCTTAGAAGGGAGAAAGCAGTACTTC CASSLEGRKQYF
. . TRBJ1-1 TRBV12-5 TGTGCTAGTGGTTTGGTACAAATGACTGGGAGGAACACTGAAGCTTTCTTT CASGLVQMTGRNTEAFF
. . TRBJ1-6 TRBV2 TGTGCCAGCAGAACAGGCCCTCAAGGGTCCTATAATTCACCCCTCCACTTT CASRTGPQGSYNSPLHF
. TRBD1 TRBJ2-5 TRBV19 TGTGCCAGTAGTATGACGACAGGGGGCAGCGAGACCCAGTACTTC CASSMTTGGSETQYF
. . TRBJ2-1 TRBV15 TGTGCCACCAGTACTCGAGGACGGGGGGCCAGCTCCTACAATGAGCAGTTCTTC CATSTRGRGASSYNEQFF
. TRBD1 TRBJ2-1 TRBV10-3 TGTGCCATCGCAGGACAGGCCCGGGAAAATGAGCAGTTCTTC CAIAGQARENEQFF
. . TRBJ2-6 TRBV5-1 TGCGCCAGCAGCCTGAGGGTCTCTGGGGCCAACGTCCTGACTTTC CASSLRVSGANVLTF
. TRBD1 TRBJ2-1 TRBV19 TGTGCCAGTAGCCGGGACAGGTCCTACAATGAGCAGTTCTTC CASSRDRSYNEQFF
. TRBD1 TRBJ1-6 TRBV27 TGTGCCAGCAGTGGGACAGGGGGTAATTCACCCCTCCACTTT CASSGTGGNSPLHF
once TRBD1 TRBJ1-2 TRBV7-8 TGTGCCAGCAGCCGGGACAGCTATGGCTACACCTTC CASSRDSYGYTF
. . TRBJ2-5 TRBV11-2 TGTGCCAGCACCCCCGGGAGTGGAGAGACCCAGTACTTC CASTPGSGETQYF
. . TRBJ2-3 TRBV5-6 TGTGCCAGCAGCCTTTACCTAGCAGATACGCAGTATTTT CASSLYLADTQYF
. . TRBJ2-5 TRBV18 TGTGCCAGCTCACCTCTACAAGAGACCCAGTACTTC CASSPLQETQYF
. . TRBJ1-5 TRBV2 TGTGCCAGCGCCCTGGGGGGGATCAGGGAATTTTATCAGCCCCAGCATTTT CASALGGIREFYQPQHF
. . TRBJ2-3 TRBV6-6 TGTGCCAGCAGTTACCTTGACGGAGGGAGGAATACGCAGTATTTT CASSYLDGGRNTQYF
few . TRBJ2-6 TRBV15 TGTGCCACCAGCAGAGATAGCCCTGGGGCCAACGTCCTGACTTTC CATSRDSPGANVLTF
. TRBD1 TRBJ1-1 TRBV6-1 TGTGCCAGCAGTGGAAGTCCGGGACAGGGGGCTGGTAGCACTGAAGCTTTCTTT CASSGSPGQGAGSTEAFF
. TRBD1 TRBJ1-1 TRBV11-3 TGTGCCAGCGGCGAGGGGGCGAACACTGAAGCTTTCTTT CASGEGANTEAFF
. TRBD2 TRBJ2-7 TRBV7-9 TGTGCCAGCAGCTCGGGACTAACGCCGGGGGACGAGCAGTACTTC CASSSGLTPGDEQYF
. TRBD1 TRBJ2-3 TRBV5-4 TGTGCCAGCAGCCCCAGGGGGAGAGGGACGCAGTATTTT CASSPRGRGTQYF
. TRBD2 TRBJ2-1 TRBV7-6 TGTGCCAGCAGCCCGTTTCCTCGGGCTAGCGGGGGGATAAATGAGCAGTTCTTC CASSPFPRASGGINEQFF
. . TRBJ1-1 TRBV9 TGTGCCAGCAGCAAGACAGGTCCTAGCTCTGAAGCTTTCTTT CASSKTGPSSEAFF
. . TRBJ1-2 TRBV5-4 TGTGCCAGCAGCTTATCCTGGCAGGGACTCGGCTATGGCTACACCTTC CASSLSWQGLGYGYTF
. . TRBJ2-1 TRBV27 TGTGCCAGCAGTTTTGGGACTCCCTACAATGAGCAGTTCTTC CASSFGTPYNEQFF
. . TRBJ2-2 TRBV6-6 TGTGCCAGCAGTTACTCCGCGGGGGCCGGTCCCGGGGAGCTGTTTTTT CASSYSAGAGPGELFF
. . TRBJ1-2 TRBV5-4 TGTGCCAGCAGCTTGGTGGGGCCTTCTGGGTATGGCTACACCTTC CASSLVGPSGYGYTF
. . TRBJ2-3 TRBV18 TGTGCCAGCTCACTTTTGGGTCCGGGACAAAAAATTGGAGATACGCAGTATTTT CASSLLGPGQKIGDTQYF
. . TRBJ2-5 TRBV9 TGTGCCAGCAGCTCTCCCTGGAGAGAGACCCAGTACTTC CASSSPWRETQYF
. TRBD1 TRBJ1-2 TRBV30 TGTGCCTGGAGCCTACAGGGGCCGCATGGCTACACCTTC CAWSLQGPHGYTF
. . TRBJ2-1 TRBV5-1 TGCGCCAGCAGTACCTCCGAGACAGGTAACAATGAGCAGTTCTTC CASSTSETGNNEQFF
few . TRBJ1-4 TRBV30 TGTGCCTGGAAGGTCAGGGGAAATGAAAAACTGTTTTTT CAWKVRGNEKLFF
. TRBD1 TRBJ2-5 TRBV5-4 TGTGCCAGCAGCTTGGGCTCTAAGGGGGCGGGAGAGACCCAGTACTTC CASSLGSKGAGETQYF
once . TRBJ2-7 TRBV5-1 TGCGCCAGCAGCTTGACAGGGAAAGGCAACGAGCAGTACTTC CASSLTGKGNEQYF
. TRBD1 TRBJ1-1 TRBV14 TGTGCCAGCAGCCAGGTAACAGGGGGCGAAGCTTTCTTT CASSQVTGGEAFF
. . TRBJ1-1 TRBV5-1 TGCGCCAGCAGCCCCCGACAGGAAAAGGGCACTGAAGCTTTCTTT CASSPRQEKGTEAFF
. . TRBJ1-2 TRBV5-4 TGTGCCAGCAGTTACGAACGAGGTTATGGCTACACCTTC CASSYERGYGYTF
. TRBD1 TRBJ1-2 TRBV30 TGTGCCTGGAGTGTACTAACAGGGGGCGGCTACACCTTC CAWSVLTGGGYTF
. . TRBJ2-5 TRBV13 TGTGCCAGCAGCTTAGGGGGCTTCGAGTACCAAGAGACCCAGTACTTC CASSLGGFEYQETQYF
. TRBD1 TRBJ2-2 TRBV5-4 TGTGCCAGCAGCTTACCGACAGGGGTGATCACCGGGGAGCTGTTTTTT CASSLPTGVITGELFF
. . TRBJ1-2 TRBV7-3 TGTGCCAGCAGCCCTACTGGGGGCCCGGGACGCAGTTATGGCTACACCTTC CASSPTGGPGRSYGYTF
. . TRBJ2-1 TRBV7-3 TGTGCCAGCAGCTTAAGCGCCTACAATGAGCAGTTCTTC CASSLSAYNEQFF
few . TRBJ2-1 TRBV7-8 TGTGCCAGCAGCTTAGACTTAATCGGGTACAATGAGCAGTTCTTC CASSLDLIGYNEQFF
. TRBD2 TRBJ2-3 TRBV27 TGTGCCAGCAGTCCTCTAGCGGGAATCACAGATACGCAGTATTTT CASSPLAGITDTQYF
. TRBD1 TRBJ1-5 TRBV15 TGTGCCACGAGCCCGGGACAGCAGACCTATAGCAATCAGCCCCAGCATTTT CATSPGQQTYSNQPQHF
. TRBD1 TRBJ2-5 TRBV14 TGTGCCAGCAGCTTTACCGGGACAGGGAGGACCCAGTACTTC CASSFTGTGRTQYF